A single sample is the source of the 23 T cell receptor beta chains below, sequenced in a study of shared clonotypes between healthy human individuals. Measured with immunoSEQ multiplex PCR; TCRdb has only the in-frame clones, and not every one. The table lists some 200,000 clones, approximately 61% of them singletons. Input material: memory CD4+ T cells sorted from blood. Subset in this sample: CD45RA-negative fraction. The receptors were gathered from a man aged 25 to 40 in good health.

The chain couples TRBV2 to TRBJ1-5; 8 positions agree with TRBD1. J lost 2 bases, V lost 9 bases, and 6 bases had no gene match. Germline V gene sequence: CDR1 SNHLY, CDR2 FYNNEI. The CDR3 extends over 14 amino acids. CDR3 in amino acids: CASTEQGGNQPQHF. DNA for the CDR3: TGTGCCAGTACCGAACAGGGGGGCAATCAGCCCCAGCATTTT.

This CDR3 is CASSPGQGDGGTDTQYF. In nucleotides, the CDR3 is TGCGCCAGCAGCCCGGGACAGGGCGACGGGGGCACAGATACGCAGTATTTT. The gene calls are TRBV5-1 and TRBJ2-3; 9 nucleotides agree with TRBD1. The CDR3 contains 17 residues. V shed 4 bases and J 1 base; nucleotides not matched to a gene: 10. CDR1 is SGHRS and CDR2 is YFSETQ in the germline V gene.

The table lists this clone with a few counts. This sequence joins TRBV9 and TRBJ2-3, with a weak D call TRBD2 (7 bases). Trimming cost V 4 bases and J 4 bases, with 22 bases left between them. The germline V gene has CDR1 SGDLS and CDR2 YYNGEE. CDR3 size: 17 residues. The CDR3 reads CASSPRLAQGGADTQYF. In DNA, the CDR3 is TGTGCCAGCAGCCCGCGACTAGCCCAAGGGGGGGCAGATACGCAGTATTTT.

This clone was counted once. V is TRBV2 and J is TRBJ2-2; D is perhaps TRBD1 (5 bases). CDR1 is SNHLY, CDR2 FYNNEI, per germline. With 8 bases removed from V and 4 bases from J, the gap between germline ends came to 11 bases. The CDR3 has 13 residues. The CDR3 sequence is CASSRVITGELFF. For the CDR3, the DNA is TGTGCCAGCTCCAGGGTAATCACCGGGGAGCTGTTTTTT.

The chain uses TRBV6-5 and TRBJ2-3, with TRBD2 matching over 15 bases. With V trimmed by 3 bases and J by 7 bases, 5 bases remained unmatched. CDR3 length: 16 residues. Germline V gives CDR1 MNHEY, CDR2 SVGAGI. The CDR3 region has the DNA TGTGCCAGCAGTTATGGACTAGCGGGGGGGGCACATACGCAGTATTTT. The encoded protein is CASSYGLAGGAHTQYF.

As regards this clone: The identical CDR3 is also encoded by other nucleotide sequences in the sample. The chain combines TRBV28 with TRBJ2-7; D unclear. The CDR3 runs to 11 residues. Deletions cut 3 bases from V and 3 bases from J, with 3 bases between. Germline CDR1 is MDHEN and CDR2 is SYDVKM. The CDR3 is CASSLYYEQYF. Written as DNA, the CDR3 is TGTGCCAGCAGTTTGTACTACGAGCAGTACTTC.

V gene TRBV15 combines with J gene TRBJ2-5; D might be TRBD2 (5 bases). V lost 0 bases and J lost 1, with 6 bases in between. The CDR3 contains 14 residues. Germline CDR1 and CDR2: LNHNV and YYDKDF (reference sequence). The CDR3 protein is CATSRDLAQETQYF. For the CDR3, the DNA is TGTGCCACCAGCAGAGATCTAGCCCAAGAGACCCAGTACTTC.

This chain joins TRBV20-1 and TRBJ1-1; D unresolved. Per germline, CDR1 DFQATT and CDR2 SNEGSKA (reference sequence). V lost 4 bases and J lost 3, with 6 bases in between. CDR3 length: 11 residues. CDR3 sequence: CSATHHTEAFF. For the CDR3, the DNA is TGCAGTGCTACCCACCACACTGAAGCTTTCTTT.

At least ten counts were recorded for this clone. This chain connects TRBV10-1 to TRBJ2-7; tentatively, D is TRBD2 (5 bases). This CDR3 region has 14 residues. Trimming pared 3 bases from V and 4 bases from J, leaving 13 bases between. Germline V gene data show CDR1 as WNHNN and CDR2 as SYGVQD (reference sequence). The CDR3 here is CASSDGERTYEQYF. CDR3 sequence (DNA): TGCGCCAGCAGTGATGGGGAAAGGACTTACGAGCAGTACTTC.

The chain combines TRBV7-3 with TRBJ2-3, with D tentatively TRBD1 (5 bases). V lost 1 base and J lost 5, with 7 bases in between. The CDR3 loop spans 13 amino acids. The germline V gene has CDR1 SGHTA and CDR2 FQGTGA. CDR3 in amino acids: CASSLRRGDTQYF. The DNA of the CDR3 is TGTGCCAGCAGCTTAAGAAGGGGAGATACGCAGTATTTT.

The V call is TRBV27, the J call TRBJ2-3, with D possibly matching TRBD2 (6 bases). V was trimmed by 2 bases and J by 4 bases, leaving 13 bases between them. The CDR3 is 15 amino acids. Germline CDR1 MNHEY, CDR2 SMNVEV (reference sequence). CDR3 amino acids: CASSLRAGRPDTQYF. Here the CDR3 DNA reads TGTGCCAGCAGTTTACGGGCGGGACGGCCAGATACGCAGTATTTT.

In its sample, this clone was seen a few times. This chain links TRBV7-2 with TRBJ2-6; 11 bases are shared with TRBD1. The CDR3 contains 17 residues. Germline V gene sequence: CDR1 SGHTA, CDR2 FQGNSA. V lost 5 bases to trimming and J lost 2 bases; unmatched junction nucleotides: 5. The CDR3 region is CASSPGQGGAGANVLTF. CDR3 nucleotide sequence: TGTGCCAGCAGCCCGGGACAGGGGGGCGCTGGGGCCAACGTCCTGACTTTC.

The chain employs TRBV6-9 and TRBJ1-2; 9 bases are shared with TRBD1. This CDR3 is built from 15 residues. The junction had 8 bases not matched to a gene; V was cut back by 4 bases and J by 5 bases. Germline V gene lookup returns CDR1 MNHGY and CDR2 SVAAGI. Written as DNA, the CDR3 is TGTGCCAGCAGTTTACTCCGGGACAGGGTATATGGCTACACCTTC. Residues: CASSLLRDRVYGYTF.

The chain has TRBV2 and TRBJ1-4; possible D gene TRBD1, 5 bases. This CDR3 is 13 amino acids long. Trimming stripped 8 bases from V and 2 bases from J, with 9 bases between. Germline V gene data show CDR1 as SNHLY and CDR2 as FYNNEI. The CDR3 DNA sequence: TGTGCCAGCGCGGGGCTTACTAATGAAAAACTGTTTTTT. It translates to CASAGLTNEKLFF. Drawing the rest from reference TRBV2 and TRBJ1-4, the complete variable domain is EPEVTQTPSHQVTQMGQEVILRCVPISNHLYFYWYRQILGQKVEFLVSFYNNEISEKSEIFDDQFSVERPDGSNFTLKIRSTKLEDSAMYFCASAGLTNEKLFFGSGTQLSVL.

The chain combines TRBV6-5 with TRBJ2-7; TRBD1 matches 7 bases. Germline V gene sequence: CDR1 MNHEY, CDR2 SVGAGI. J was trimmed by 4 bases and V by 5 bases; bases with no gene match: 5. The CDR3 spans 13 residues. The CDR3 coding sequence is TGTGCCAGCAGTCGACAGGGCGAATACGAGCAGTACTTC. Translation: CASSRQGEYEQYF.

The chain recombines TRBV7-9 with TRBJ2-7; TRBD2 might be the D (6 bases). The V end lost 3 bases, the J end lost 2 bases, and 14 bases lay between the germline ends. The CDR3 length is 15 residues. Germline CDR1 SEHNR, CDR2 FQNEAQ (reference sequence). The CDR3 is CASSFARELTYEQYF. The DNA for the CDR3 is TGTGCCAGCAGCTTCGCCCGGGAGTTAACCTACGAGCAGTACTTC.

By share, this clone ranks as medium-sized. Written as DNA, the CDR3 is TGCGCCAGCAGCTTTCGGCAGGGCGAGGGCTACACCTTC. Encoded protein: CASSFRQGEGYTF. The genes are TRBV5-1 and TRBJ1-2; D is possibly TRBD1 (5 bases). V was shortened by 2 bases and J by 8 bases, with 13 bases between the two germline ends. The CDR3 runs 13 residues. CDR1 is SGHRS, CDR2 YFSETQ, per germline.

The V and J genes are TRBV5-4 and TRBJ2-1, with D possibly TRBD1 on 6 matching bases. Germline V lookup: CDR1 SGHNT, CDR2 YYREEE (reference sequence). The CDR3 has 12 residues. V was cut by 5 bases and J by 7 bases, with 10 bases left in between. The CDR3 protein is CASRTDRNEQFF. The CDR3, as DNA: TGTGCCAGCAGGACGGACAGAAATGAGCAGTTCTTC.

V is TRBV2 and J is TRBJ2-6; TRBD1 matches 8 bases. The CDR3 has 16 residues. Germline lookup yields CDR1 SNHLY and CDR2 FYNNEI. With 4 bases clipped from V and 2 bases from J, the junction kept 4 bases outside the gene matches. DNA for the CDR3: TGTGCCAGCAGTGTTAGGACAGGGACTGGGGCCAACGTCCTGACTTTC. Its translation is CASSVRTGTGANVLTF.

The chain couples TRBV14 to TRBJ1-2; 7 nucleotides line up with TRBD1. J gave up 2 bases and V 4 bases, and 13 bases lay outside the gene matches. The CDR3 is 17 amino acids. Germline CDR1 and CDR2: SGHDN and FVKESK. The CDR3 coding sequence is TGTGCCAGCAGCCCGGGACAGCTGAAAAAGATAAACTATGGCTACACCTTC. This encodes CASSPGQLKKINYGYTF.

CDR3 nucleotides: TGTGCCAGCAGTGTAGCTAATGAAAAACTGTTTTTT. It encodes CASSVANEKLFF. The rearrangement joins TRBV6-1 to TRBJ1-4; D unresolved. With 4 bases removed from V and 3 bases from J, the gap between germline ends came to 3 bases. Germline values: CDR1 MNHNS, CDR2 SASEGT. CDR3 length equals 12 residues.

The chain has TRBV4-3 and TRBJ2-1; TRBD2 matches at 7 bases. The CDR3 contains 16 residues. V shed 5 bases, J shed 0 bases, and the junction held 7 bases outside the gene matches. CDR1 and CDR2 from the germline V gene are LGHNA and YSLEER. CDR3 in DNA: TGCGCCAGCAGCGGGGGGACTACACCCTCCTACAATGAGCAGTTCTTC. Translating it yields CASSGGTTPSYNEQFF.

This clone was detected many times. The V gene is TRBV7-8, the J gene TRBJ1-2; 7 nucleotides align to TRBD1. The ends lost 5 bases at V and 4 bases at J; junction bases unmatched: 4. The CDR3 sequence is 13 residues long. The germline CDR1 and CDR2 sequences are SGHVS and FQNEAQ. CDR3 residues: CASSRRDSYGYTF. The CDR3 DNA follows: TGTGCCAGCAGCCGACGGGACAGCTATGGCTACACCTTC.